This T cell receptor beta chain originates from a study of blood T cell repertoires in COVID-19. Study at large: Spain, Italy and the United States supplied samples that represented acute and convalescent COVID-19. PBMCs, B-cell-depleted T cells, or T cells provided the cDNA or gDNA that made up the material.

Patients at the Seattle site were enrolled during active infection and followed longitudinally. Profiling relied on immunoSEQ multiplex PCR, and the TCRdb table lists in-frame clones only, not all of them. The sample includes about 87,000 clones, around 85% of them seen just once. The CDR3 runs 14 residues. Germline lookup yields CDR1 MNHEY and CDR2 SVGEGT. The ends lost 5 bases at V and 10 bases at J; junction bases unmatched: 11. Sequencing used peripheral blood. The chain uses TRBV6-2 or TRBV6-3 and TRBJ2-7; 10 bases agree with TRBD1. This sequence was found in a woman over 75 with COVID-19, enrolled during active disease. Here the CDR3 DNA reads TGTGCCAGCAGTACCTCGGGACAGGGGTCTCTTCAGTACTTC. This encodes CASSTSGQGSLQYF.